The clone carrying this T cell receptor (beta chain) was counted once. The source of the sample is a study of T cells after yellow fever vaccination. V lost 3 bases to trimming and J lost 2 bases, with 7 bases between them. Germline V gene data show CDR1 as KGHSH and CDR2 as LQKENI. The CDR3 is made up of 13 amino acids. Each CDR3 protein gets one entry after TCRdb re-called the 5' RACE reads with MiXCR. The sample carries 95,000 to 100,000 distinct CDR3 sequences, about 5.8% recorded once. This material consisted of CD8+ T cells sorted from PBMCs, taken 10 days after the yellow fever booster vaccination. The TCR originated in a man aged 18 to 29 who received the YFV17D yellow fever vaccine. This rearrangement joins TRBV18 to TRBJ2-5; D call uncertain. The CDR3 DNA sequence: TGTGCCAGCTCACCTGCAGGACAAGAGACCCAGTACTTC. Protein product: CASSPAGQETQYF.